This T cell receptor (beta chain) was documented in a study of blood T cell repertoires in COVID-19 (dated by TCRdb to the early 2020s). As for the study more broadly: Samples from collaborators originated in the United States, Italy and Spain and spanned both the acute and convalescent phases of COVID-19. The material from the prospective study consisted of cDNA or gDNA derived from T cells, B-cell-depleted T cells, or PBMCs. Subjects who had been exposed to COVID-19, were actively infected with it, or had recovered from it provided the deeply sampled blood TCRbeta repertoires that made up the dataset. The repertoires were made available in a free public database intended to serve as a resource for research on the immune response to SARS-CoV-2. The samples were drawn from the first 160 participants of the ongoing ImmuneRACE study and from 1,254 subjects provided by 6 global collaborators. Sample metadata almost always included a de-identified subject ID, COVID-19 status, age in years and sex. Where available, HLA class I and class II types were obtained from metadata supplied by the sample provider rather than from assay-based typing.

On this clone: Its binding antigen is unknown. No quality values exist for individual bases; no much larger clone is one base distant.

What the authors observed across the whole study: How much clinical and demographic metadata was included differed by source and by participant, and the metadata was provided uncurated.

V is reduced by 2 bases and J by 0 bases, leaving a spacing of 8 bases between them. CDR1 and CDR2 are drawn from the germline V gene: SGHVS, FNYEAQ. Reading from cysteine to phenylalanine, the CDR3 counts 15 amino acids. The read is trimmed to its CDR3 DNA, 45 bases read in frame from base 1. The immunoSEQ Assay, a bias-controlled multiplex PCR, was used to amplify TCRbeta CDR3 regions from genomic DNA. The source study handled its data this way. The number of nucleated cells in each sample was estimated by amplification of reference gene primers within the assay. To quantify the absolute abundance of each unique TCRbeta CDR3 rearrangement, sequence reads were collapsed and filtered. Productive Simpson clonality was computed per sample as the square root of Simpson's diversity index over productive rearrangements. Here the immuneACCESS table is served through TCRdb, limited to in-frame sequences with V and J called. Missing clones are a known gap in these copies; in checked studies unresolved V genes cover under half, and the rest lacks a known reason. That table supplies the V and J calls and clone size; D and trimming were determined from the DNA. The sample has around 100,000 clones on record, 78% of them singletons. The ten largest clones capture roughly 10% of the sample.

The collaborating institutions used their own protocols to collect whole blood in K2EDTA tubes. For TCRbeta analysis, collaborators shipped samples in one of three forms: frozen whole blood, isolated PBMCs, or DNA extracted from either of those sample types. Sample: peripheral blood. This TCR came from a man in his sixties with active or convalescent COVID-19. The V and J genes are TRBV7-6 and TRBJ2-1, with the D gene uncertain. The DNA is TGTGCCAGCAGCTTAAGTGTTAGCTCCTACAATGAGCAGTTCTTC. Its product reads: CASSLSVSSYNEQFF.